Listed below are T cell receptor beta chains from one sample, sequenced in a study of T-cell reconstitution after alpha-beta-depleted transplantation in children. Via MiXCR, TCRdb re-called the PCR reads, giving one row per CDR3 protein. Altogether roughly 350,000 distinct CDR3 sequences are present, about 9.3% being singletons, with the ten largest covering 2% to 3%. The sample in question was PBMCs from the stem cell graft donor, obtained from the stem cell graft. All receptors come from a human donor who donated a stem cell graft to a child with acute lymphoblastic leukemia. CDR3s include the opening cysteine and the closing phenylalanine or tryptophan. The order of the fields is clone size, V gene, D gene, J gene, CDR3 protein, CDR3 DNA. The D gene is left open where the match is weak. Clone size is shown for a subset of rows, as once, few, many or a class of expanded clone.

clone_size: .; v_call: TRBV6-4; d_call: .; j_call: TRBJ2-7; cdr3_aa: CASRGGREQYF; cdr3_nt: TGTGCCAGCAGGGGAGGAAGGGAGCAGTACTTC
clone_size: few; v_call: TRBV14; d_call: TRBD1; j_call: TRBJ2-7; cdr3_aa: CASSPRGTGYEQYF; cdr3_nt: TGTGCCAGCAGCCCAAGGGGGACAGGCTACGAGCAGTACTTC
clone_size: few; v_call: TRBV4-2; d_call: .; j_call: TRBJ1-5; cdr3_aa: CASSPSWPGQSNQPQHF; cdr3_nt: TGTGCCAGCAGCCCTTCTTGGCCCGGACAGAGCAATCAGCCCCAGCATTTT
clone_size: .; v_call: TRBV2; d_call: TRBD1; j_call: TRBJ1-2; cdr3_aa: CASRIRTGYGYTF; cdr3_nt: TGTGCCAGCAGGATCCGGACAGGCTATGGCTACACCTTC
clone_size: .; v_call: TRBV28; d_call: TRBD2; j_call: TRBJ2-2; cdr3_aa: CASSLGLGLVVSGELFF; cdr3_nt: TGTGCCAGCAGTTTGGGTCTGGGACTAGTGGTTTCCGGGGAGCTGTTTTTT
clone_size: many; v_call: TRBV7-9; d_call: .; j_call: TRBJ2-1; cdr3_aa: CASTVATFNEQFF; cdr3_nt: TGTGCCAGCACCGTAGCGACTTTCAATGAGCAGTTCTTC
clone_size: many; v_call: TRBV5-1; d_call: .; j_call: TRBJ2-5; cdr3_aa: CASRAKETQYF; cdr3_nt: TGCGCCAGCAGAGCTAAAGAGACCCAGTACTTC
clone_size: many; v_call: TRBV4-1; d_call: .; j_call: TRBJ2-5; cdr3_aa: CASRKTEGKETQYF; cdr3_nt: TGCGCCAGCAGGAAAACGGAGGGAAAAGAGACCCAGTACTTC
clone_size: many; v_call: TRBV20-1; d_call: .; j_call: TRBJ2-3; cdr3_aa: CSAPSGGTDTQYF; cdr3_nt: TGCAGTGCTCCTAGTGGAGGCACAGATACGCAGTATTTT
clone_size: many; v_call: TRBV29-1; d_call: .; j_call: TRBJ2-7; cdr3_aa: CSVDREGYEQYF; cdr3_nt: TGCAGCGTCGACAGGGAGGGCTACGAGCAGTACTTC
clone_size: .; v_call: TRBV29-1; d_call: .; j_call: TRBJ2-3; cdr3_aa: CSVEEQGTSGTDTQYF; cdr3_nt: TGCAGCGTTGAAGAGCAGGGCACTAGTGGCACAGATACGCAGTATTTT
clone_size: .; v_call: TRBV5-1; d_call: .; j_call: TRBJ2-6; cdr3_aa: CASSFRRPDSGANVLTF; cdr3_nt: TGCGCCAGCAGCTTCCGCAGGCCCGACTCTGGGGCCAACGTCCTGACTTTC
clone_size: .; v_call: TRBV7-7; d_call: .; j_call: TRBJ2-2; cdr3_aa: CASSLDPALSNTGELFF; cdr3_nt: TGTGCTAGCAGCTTGGACCCTGCCCTTTCTAACACCGGGGAGCTGTTTTTT
clone_size: few; v_call: TRBV4-3; d_call: .; j_call: TRBJ2-1; cdr3_aa: CASSQEKWGNEQFF; cdr3_nt: TGCGCCAGCAGCCAAGAGAAATGGGGAAATGAGCAGTTCTTC
clone_size: few; v_call: TRBV6-2/TRBV6-3; d_call: .; j_call: TRBJ2-3; cdr3_aa: CASKEDLTDTQYF; cdr3_nt: TGTGCCAGCAAGGAGGACCTCACAGATACGCAGTATTTT
clone_size: .; v_call: TRBV11-3; d_call: .; j_call: TRBJ2-3; cdr3_aa: CASSLDNMGGGDTQYF; cdr3_nt: TGTGCCAGCAGCTTAGATAATATGGGAGGCGGGGATACGCAGTATTTT
clone_size: .; v_call: TRBV7-3; d_call: .; j_call: TRBJ1-1; cdr3_aa: CASSLTGPSSKGAFF; cdr3_nt: TGTGCCAGCAGCTTGACAGGTCCTTCCTCCAAAGGAGCTTTCTTT
clone_size: .; v_call: TRBV5-6; d_call: TRBD2; j_call: TRBJ2-2; cdr3_aa: CASSIAGDTGELFF; cdr3_nt: TGTGCCAGCAGCATCGCGGGAGATACCGGGGAGCTGTTTTTT
clone_size: .; v_call: TRBV15; d_call: TRBD2; j_call: TRBJ2-7; cdr3_aa: CATSRDPSGSYEQYF; cdr3_nt: TGTGCCACCAGCAGAGATCCTAGCGGGAGTTACGAGCAGTACTTC
clone_size: .; v_call: TRBV5-1; d_call: .; j_call: TRBJ2-7; cdr3_aa: CASSLRPTDDQYF; cdr3_nt: TGCGCCAGCAGCCTAAGACCGACGGACGACCAGTACTTC
clone_size: few; v_call: TRBV6-5; d_call: .; j_call: TRBJ2-3; cdr3_aa: CASSSSTSGTDTQYF; cdr3_nt: .
clone_size: .; v_call: TRBV20-1; d_call: TRBD1; j_call: TRBJ2-4; cdr3_aa: CSARVLDREQYF; cdr3_nt: TGCAGTGCTAGAGTCCTGGACAGGGAACAGTACTTC
clone_size: few; v_call: TRBV9; d_call: .; j_call: TRBJ1-4; cdr3_aa: CASSWAWGGDEKLFF; cdr3_nt: TGTGCCAGCAGCTGGGCCTGGGGGGGAGATGAAAAACTGTTTTTT
clone_size: few; v_call: TRBV28; d_call: .; j_call: TRBJ1-1; cdr3_aa: CASRAGNTEAFF; cdr3_nt: TGTGCCAGCAGGGCAGGGAACACTGAAGCTTTCTTT
clone_size: .; v_call: TRBV7-2; d_call: TRBD1; j_call: TRBJ2-7; cdr3_aa: CASSFPGQGPYEQYF; cdr3_nt: TGTGCCAGCAGTTTTCCGGGACAGGGCCCCTACGAGCAGTACTTC
clone_size: few; v_call: TRBV10-3; d_call: .; j_call: TRBJ2-7; cdr3_aa: CAIRETLQVPYEQYF; cdr3_nt: TGTGCCATCAGGGAGACCTTACAGGTCCCCTACGAGCAGTACTTC
clone_size: many; v_call: TRBV5-1; d_call: .; j_call: TRBJ1-1; cdr3_aa: CASSLGQAEAFF; cdr3_nt: TGTGCCAGCAGCTTAGGGCAGGCTGAAGCTTTCTTT
clone_size: many; v_call: TRBV4-3; d_call: TRBD2; j_call: TRBJ2-1; cdr3_aa: CASSQDLTSGEQFF; cdr3_nt: TGCGCCAGCAGCCAAGATCTGACTAGCGGGGAGCAGTTCTTC
clone_size: .; v_call: TRBV7-2; d_call: TRBD2; j_call: TRBJ2-1; cdr3_aa: CASSPHSGIQFF; cdr3_nt: TGTGCCAGCAGCCCCCACAGCGGGATTCAGTTCTTC
clone_size: many; v_call: TRBV6-5; d_call: .; j_call: TRBJ2-1; cdr3_aa: CASSSEGMTLDNEQFF; cdr3_nt: TGTGCCAGCAGTTCCGAAGGGATGACCTTGGACAATGAGCAGTTCTTC
clone_size: many; v_call: TRBV4-3; d_call: TRBD2; j_call: TRBJ2-2; cdr3_aa: CASSQQLAGPTGELFF; cdr3_nt: TGCGCCAGCAGCCAACAACTAGCGGGACCCACCGGGGAGCTGTTTTTT
clone_size: .; v_call: TRBV11-2; d_call: .; j_call: TRBJ2-1; cdr3_aa: CASSPPPILAPEQFF; cdr3_nt: TGTGCCAGCAGCCCCCCCCCCATACTAGCCCCTGAGCAGTTCTTC
clone_size: few; v_call: TRBV7-9; d_call: .; j_call: TRBJ1-3; cdr3_aa: CASSYPTGRSGNTIYF; cdr3_nt: TGTGCCAGCAGCTACCCGACAGGCCGCTCTGGAAACACCATATATTTT
clone_size: few; v_call: TRBV12-3/TRBV12-4; d_call: .; j_call: TRBJ2-1; cdr3_aa: CASTTDSGGYNEQFF; cdr3_nt: TGTGCCAGCACCACGGACAGCGGAGGCTACAATGAGCAGTTCTTC
clone_size: .; v_call: TRBV29-1; d_call: .; j_call: TRBJ1-1; cdr3_aa: CSVGMNTEAFF; cdr3_nt: TGCAGCGTGGGGATGAACACTGAAGCTTTCTTT
clone_size: .; v_call: TRBV3-1; d_call: TRBD1; j_call: TRBJ1-5; cdr3_aa: CASSRTAGTGGFQPQHF; cdr3_nt: TGTGCCAGCAGCCGGACCGCCGGGACAGGGGGCTTTCAGCCCCAGCATTTT
clone_size: many; v_call: TRBV20-1; d_call: .; j_call: TRBJ2-3; cdr3_aa: CSARDPRGDTQYF; cdr3_nt: TGCAGTGCTAGAGATCCCCGGGGGGATACGCAGTATTTT
clone_size: .; v_call: TRBV7-8; d_call: .; j_call: TRBJ1-3; cdr3_aa: CASSSAGTPGRTGNTIYF; cdr3_nt: TGTGCCAGCAGCTCTGCCGGGACTCCGGGACGCACTGGAAACACCATATATTTT
clone_size: few; v_call: TRBV20-1; d_call: .; j_call: TRBJ2-4; cdr3_aa: CSAREAVGAKNIQYF; cdr3_nt: TGCAGTGCTAGAGAGGCGGTGGGGGCCAAAAACATTCAGTACTTC
clone_size: many; v_call: TRBV7-9; d_call: .; j_call: TRBJ1-5; cdr3_aa: CASSLGVGNQPQHF; cdr3_nt: TGTGCCAGCAGCTTAGGGGTAGGCAATCAGCCCCAGCATTTT